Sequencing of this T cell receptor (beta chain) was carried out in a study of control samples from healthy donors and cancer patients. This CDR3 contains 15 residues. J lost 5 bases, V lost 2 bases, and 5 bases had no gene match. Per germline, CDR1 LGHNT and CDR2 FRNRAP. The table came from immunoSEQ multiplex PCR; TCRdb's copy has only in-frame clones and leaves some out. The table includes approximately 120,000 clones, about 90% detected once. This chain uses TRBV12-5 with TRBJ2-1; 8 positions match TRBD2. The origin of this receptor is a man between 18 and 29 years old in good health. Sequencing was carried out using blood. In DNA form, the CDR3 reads TGTGCTAGTGGTTTGACACTAGCGGAGGACAATGAGCAGTTCTTC. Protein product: CASGLTLAEDNEQFF. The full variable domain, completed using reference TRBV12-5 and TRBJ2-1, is DARVTQTPRHKVTEMGQEVTMRCQPILGHNTVFWYRQTMMQGLELLAYFRNRAPLDDSGMPKDRFSAEMPDATLATLKIQPSEPRDSAVYFCASGLTLAEDNEQFFGPGTRLTVL.